The source of this T cell receptor (beta chain) is a study of blood T cell repertoires in COVID-19. CDR3 length: 13 residues. V dropped 6 bases and J dropped 8; count of bases not matched to a gene: 9. The protocol was immunoSEQ multiplex PCR, while the TCRdb copy is restricted to in-frame clones and leaves out a portion. The sample lists 200,000 to 250,000 clones; more than 75% were seen once. Source material: peripheral blood. J is TRBJ1-2 and V is TRBV12-3 or TRBV12-4; TRBD1 matches at 7 bases. The sequence derives from a man older than 75 with acute or convalescent COVID-19. The CDR3 sequence: CASSGQAGTGYTF. CDR3 in DNA: TGTGCCAGCAGCGGACAGGCCGGCACGGGCTACACCTTC.